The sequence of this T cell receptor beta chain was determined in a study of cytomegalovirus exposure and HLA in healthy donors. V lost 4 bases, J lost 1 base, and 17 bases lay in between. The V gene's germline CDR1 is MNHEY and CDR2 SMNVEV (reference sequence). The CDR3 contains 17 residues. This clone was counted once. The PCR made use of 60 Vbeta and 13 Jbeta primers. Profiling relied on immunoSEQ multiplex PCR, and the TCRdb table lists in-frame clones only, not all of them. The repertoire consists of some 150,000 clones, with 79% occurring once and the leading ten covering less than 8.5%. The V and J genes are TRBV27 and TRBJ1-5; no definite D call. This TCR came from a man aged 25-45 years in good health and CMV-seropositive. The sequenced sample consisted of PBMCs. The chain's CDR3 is CASSSRLLTGSNQPQHF. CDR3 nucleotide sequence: TGTGCCAGCAGTTCCCGACTTTTGACGGGGAGCAATCAGCCCCAGCATTTT.